This T cell receptor (beta chain) derives from a study of Ad26.COV2.S vaccination and SARS-CoV-2 variants. Points from the study as a whole: Responses of T cells in total may have been underestimated by the TCR breadth and depth analyses.

The method was immunoSEQ multiplex PCR; TCRdb's version includes in-frame clones alone and lacks a portion of them. The sample has roughly 350,000 clones; about 88% are singletons. Stated treatment: approximately 18 received Ad26.COV2.S at low or high dose, single or two shots; about 5 received placebo; per-sample allocation not given. Vaccine and placebo recipients were sampled on day 63 after the first injection. Boston supplied an adult donor aged 18-55 years. There are 16 residues in the CDR3. Trimming took 2 bases from V and 5 from J; bases not matched to a gene: 11. From germline, CDR1 is LGHNA and CDR2 YNFKEQ. This clone came up once. Its antigen is unknown.

This sample comprised peripheral blood, obtained in a trial of Ad26.COV2.S vaccine versus placebo. The source is a person aged 18-60 years who received the Ad26.COV2.S COVID-19 vaccine or a placebo. The chain carries TRBV4-2 and TRBJ1-1; TRBD1 matches at 7 bases. The CDR3 sequence is CASSQSFAGGRTEAFF. The CDR3 DNA follows: TGTGCCAGCAGCCAATCGTTCGCAGGGGGAAGAACTGAAGCTTTCTTT.